This entry features one T cell receptor (beta chain) sequence. This sample was taken from a study of cytomegalovirus exposure and HLA in healthy donors. The CDR3 totals 13 residues. From germline, CDR1 is MNHEY and CDR2 SMNVEV (reference sequence). V trimming: 3 bases; J trimming: 5 bases; junction bases outside the gene matches: 2. Primers: 60 Vbeta forward and 13 Jbeta reverse. The table came from immunoSEQ multiplex PCR; TCRdb's copy has only in-frame clones and leaves some out. The sample has roughly 150,000 clones, roughly 79% seen once; the top ten hold over 0.95%. This chain joins TRBV27 and TRBJ1-2, with 8 bases aligning to TRBD1. The sequence derives from a woman between 35 and 50 years old in good health and CMV-seronegative. Specimen: PBMCs. In nucleotides, the CDR3 is TGTGCCAGCAGTTTCGGACAGGGATATGGCTACACCTTC. As protein: CASSFGQGYGYTF.